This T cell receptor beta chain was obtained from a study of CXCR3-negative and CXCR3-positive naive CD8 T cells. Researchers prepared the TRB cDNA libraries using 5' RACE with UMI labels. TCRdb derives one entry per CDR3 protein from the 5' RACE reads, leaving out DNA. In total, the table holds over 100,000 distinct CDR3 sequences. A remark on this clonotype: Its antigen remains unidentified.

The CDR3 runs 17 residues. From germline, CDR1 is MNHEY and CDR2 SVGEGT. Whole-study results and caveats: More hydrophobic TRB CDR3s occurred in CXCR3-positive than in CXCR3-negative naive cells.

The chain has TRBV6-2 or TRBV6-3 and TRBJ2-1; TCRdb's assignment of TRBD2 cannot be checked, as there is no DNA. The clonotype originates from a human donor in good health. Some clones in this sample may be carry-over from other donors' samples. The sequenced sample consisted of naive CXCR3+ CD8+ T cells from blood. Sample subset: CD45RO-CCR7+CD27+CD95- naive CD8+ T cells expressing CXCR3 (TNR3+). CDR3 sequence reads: CASSYSVESGGLHEQLF.